This T cell receptor beta chain was documented in a study of T cells in localized non-small cell lung cancer. Study-wide points: Out of the top 100 tumor clones, a median approximately 61 were seen in adjacent lung. A denser population of T cells in blood accompanied longer overall survival.

This CDR3 has 13 amino acids. Looked up from germline, CDR1 is SNHLY and CDR2 is FYNNEI. Trimming stripped 8 bases from V and 6 bases from J, with 15 bases between. Sequencing used immunoSEQ multiplex PCR; TCRdb keeps in-frame clones, though not all of them. The repertoire includes 30,000 to 45,000 clones, approximately 90% of them detected once, and roughly 6.9% sits in the top ten. Worth noting for this clone: Its cognate antigen is unknown.

Sample: peripheral blood, taken before any cancer treatment. The rearrangement uses TRBV2 and TRBJ2-3; a possible D gene is TRBD1 (7 bases). The source is a female donor of 60 years or more with stage I lung adenocarcinoma. In DNA form, the CDR3 reads TGTGCCAGCCGCGGCAGGGGGAGGGATACGCAGTATTTT. As protein: CASRGRGRDTQYF.